This T cell receptor (beta chain) came from a study of spatial heterogeneity in lung cancer (dated 2019 in TCRdb). Regarding the study in general: Beta-chain transcripts were consistently detected in greater numbers than alpha-chain transcripts, which likely reflects a higher abundance of beta-chain transcripts. In the raw uncorrected reads, each unique combination of TCR and UMI appeared more than ten times on average. Nonsynonymous mutation counts, determined by whole-exome sequencing of tumor tissue, were related to features of the TCR repertoire. Both alpha and beta chains were TCR-sequenced in a few hundred tumor regions, approximately 68 matched nontumor lung samples and some 50 PBMC samples obtained at surgery. TCR alpha and beta repertoires were quantitatively compared across multiple tumor regions, matched nontumor lung and blood in non-small cell lung cancer. Findings and caveats that apply to the study as a whole: Confirming at a functional level the hypothesis that regional TCRs recognize regional mutations was considered to require additional single-cell paired TCR alpha and beta sequencing.

This clonotype is identified as large (0.1 to 1%). The antigen this receptor binds is unknown. One base away there is no much larger clone; base qualities are not given. The library was prepared for alpha chains; this beta chain is a stray read, so its frequency means little. The intended sense of this specimen's time point label: sample taken at primary tumor resection. TCR sequencing used whole RNA extracted from tumor and nontumor lung tissue, or from cryopreserved PBMC samples, without cell sorting. Donors were 72 patients with early-stage, untreated non-small cell lung cancer from the lung TRACERx cohort. Only patients with enough RNA available from two or more tumor regions were chosen for TCR sequencing. A lung pathologist reviewed the tumor and adjacent nontumor lung specimens before the specimens were selected. The receptor library was made with 5' RACE. The listed sequencing device is NextSeq 500. In the TCR library protocol, a unique molecular identifier was attached to each TCR cDNA molecule so that PCR and sequencing errors could be corrected. In the paper's pipeline: TCR identification, UMI-based error correction and CDR3 extraction were all carried out with Decombinator tools. TCRs above a frequency of 2 per 1,000, corresponding to the top 1% of the tumor frequency distribution, were defined as expanded. Each repertoire was subsampled 100 times to 5,000 TCRs, after which Renyi diversity was computed with the R vegan package. CDR3 similarity networks were constructed using string-kernel similarity of amino acid triplets, with links drawn between CDR3s whose pairwise similarity was above 0.82. Starting from the raw public reads, TCRdb applied fastp trimming at Q25, assembled clones with MiXCR and retained in-frame beta chains. All rows with the same CDR3 protein become a single entry with the most common DNA and genes. The V and J calls reflect TCRdb's pipeline rather than the authors' work. The sample profile shows approximately 6,900 distinct CDR3 sequences; about 6% of them were found once. The ten top clones hold 9% of the sample.

The germline V gene provides CDR1 SGHRS and CDR2 YFSETQ. Measured from the cysteine to the phenylalanine, the CDR3 is 17 residues long. Just CDR3 DNA is preserved here, 51 bases in frame from base 1. V is cut back by 0 bases and J by 1 base, with 3 bases in the junction unmatched. Sequenced here: normal lung tissue next to the tumor, sampled at surgery. The sequence is built from TRBV5-1 and TRBJ2-5; TRBD2 matches 13 bases in the middle. The sequence was collected from a female donor with early-stage non-small cell lung cancer. CDR3 region: CASSLARTSGGQETQYF. The nucleotides are TGCGCCAGCAGCTTGGCTCGGACTAGCGGGGGCCAAGAGACCCAGTACTTC.